This T cell receptor (beta chain) was retrieved from a study of cytomegalovirus exposure and HLA in healthy donors. On the study more broadly: A later analysis reported the 100 to 150 validation repertoires used the same platform as the 550 to 700 first-cohort repertoires.

Study findings and constraints: The study designated roughly 160 TCR beta chains cytomegalovirus-associated. It was found in a later analysis that first-cohort TCR clusters tended to co-occur in the 100 to 150 validation repertoires.

The 120-subject validation cohort, separate from the roughly 700-subject first cohort, included the donors. Profiling relied on immunoSEQ multiplex PCR, and the TCRdb table lists in-frame clones only, not all of them. The top ten hold around 0.34% of the sample, which has a few hundred thousand clones, 85% to 90% seen once. On this clone: Its antigen is as yet unknown.

The J segment lost 2 bases and the V segment lost 4 bases, leaving 4 bases of the junction unmatched. Germline lookup yields CDR1 MDHEN and CDR2 SYDVKM. CDR3 length equals 14 residues. V gene TRBV28 combines with J gene TRBJ2-5, with 7 positions matching TRBD2. Sequencing was done on a sample of PBMCs. The source is a woman in her late teens or twenties in good health and CMV-seronegative. CDR3 DNA: TGTGCCAGCAGTTGGAGCGGGGAACAAGAGACCCAGTACTTC. Amino acid sequence: CASSWSGEQETQYF. The entire variable domain, with the rest obtained from reference TRBV28 and TRBJ2-5, is as follows: DVKVTQSSRYLVKRTGEKVFLECVQDMDHENMFWYRQDPGLGLRLIYFSYDVKMKEKGDIPEGYSVSREKKERFSLILESASTNQTSMYLCASSWSGEQETQYFGPGTRLLVL.